The 12 T cell receptor beta chains below come from one sample, sequenced in a study of molecular identifiers for immune sequencing clone quantification. MiXCR, applied by TCRdb to the PCR reads, yields one record per CDR3 protein. The repertoire has tens of thousands of distinct CDR3 sequences, roughly a fifth of them found once; the top ten carry more than 0.85%. The sequenced sample was naive CD8+ T cells from blood, with Jurkat cell RNA spiked in. Subset noted: FACS-sorted CD8+CD4-CCR7+CD45RA+ naive T cells. Receptors were obtained from a human donor in good health. Some libraries in this study had Jurkat cell RNA spiked in.

In this sample, this clonotype turned up once. The V call is TRBV10-3, the J call TRBJ2-2, with no clear D. The CDR3 runs 13 residues. In germline, CDR1 is ENHRY, CDR2 SYGVKD. The V end lost 5 bases, the J end lost 6 bases, and 10 bases lay between the germline ends. DNA of the CDR3: TGTGCCATCAGTAGTGCGGCGTCCGGGGAGCTGTTTTTT. It encodes CAISSAASGELFF.

In its sample, this clonotype was seen many times. The rearrangement joins TRBV9 to TRBJ2-2; 7 bases align to TRBD1. The CDR3 extends over 16 amino acids. V shed 0 bases and J 5 bases; nucleotides not matched to a gene: 7. CDR1 is SGDLS, CDR2 YYNGEE, per germline. The CDR3 bases are TGTGCCAGCAGCGTAGCGGAGACAGGGCTAACCGGGGAGCTGTTTTTT. Encoded protein: CASSVAETGLTGELFF. Full variable domain (missing parts from reference TRBV9 and TRBJ2-2): DSGVTQTPKHLITATGQRVTLRCSPRSGDLSVYWYQQSLDQGLQFLIQYYNGEERAKGNILERFSAQQFPDLHSELNLSSLELGDSALYFCASSVAETGLTGELFFGEGSRLTVL.

Comments on this clonotype: A much larger clone differs from this one at a single base, so this may be a read error. The gene calls are TRBV4-3 and TRBJ1-6, with D tentatively TRBD1 (5 bases). Germline lookup yields CDR1 LGHNA and CDR2 YSLEER. The CDR3 extends over 14 amino acids. The CDR3 here is CASSQGQHNPPLHF. CDR3 DNA: TGCGCCAGCAGCCAAGGACAGCATAATCCACCCCTCCACTTT.

This clonotype has ten or more counts. V gene TRBV6-5 combines with J gene TRBJ1-5; D not resolved. This CDR3 is 13 amino acids long. Germline V gene data show CDR1 as MNHEY and CDR2 as SVGAGI. The V gene lost 5 bases and the J gene lost 3 bases, with 8 bases spanning the gap. The CDR3 sequence: CASSPGPNQPQHF. The DNA for the CDR3 is TGTGCCAGCAGTCCCGGGCCCAATCAGCCCCAGCATTTT.

With regard to this clonotype: Since a much larger clone is just one base distant, this may be a read error. The rearrangement joins TRBV19 to TRBJ2-5; tentatively, D is TRBD1 (6 bases). The CDR3 runs to 14 residues. The V end lost 3 bases, the J end lost 5 bases, and 13 bases lay between the germline ends. In germline, CDR1 is LNHDA, CDR2 SQIVND (reference sequence). The CDR3 spells CASSMDRDYETQYF. The CDR3, as DNA: TGTGCCAGTAGTATGGACAGAGACTATGAGACCCAGTACTTC. The full variable domain, with the rest looked up from reference TRBV19 and TRBJ2-5, is DGGITQSPKYLFRKEGQNVTLSCEQNLNHDAMYWYRQDPGQGLRLIYYSQIVNDFQKGDIAEGYSVSREKKESFPLTVTSAQKNPTAFYLCASSMDRDYETQYFGPGTRLLVL.

Details on this clonotype: A read error may be the cause here, since a much bigger clone is one base away. This sequence joins TRBV7-9 and TRBJ2-7; 7 bases fit TRBD1. This CDR3 is 14 amino acids long. V shed 3 bases, J shed 8 bases, and the junction held 10 bases outside the gene matches. CDR1 and CDR2 (germline): SEHNR, FQNEAQ (reference sequence). In DNA, the CDR3 is TGTGCCAGCAGCTTCGTTGGGACAGTGTACAAGCAGTACTTC. Translation gives CASSFVGTVYKQYF.

Worth noting for this clonotype: Compared with germline, one end of the junction differs, possibly owing to a read error. The V and J genes are TRBV19 and TRBJ2-7; 7 nucleotides match TRBD2. CDR1 and CDR2 (germline): LNHDA, SQIVND (reference sequence). The CDR3 sequence is 13 residues long. In DNA form, the CDR3 reads TGTGCCAGTACCAACGGGGGGACCTACGAGCGGTACTTC. Its protein product is CASTNGGTYERYF.

The chain employs TRBV27 and TRBJ2-4; D may be TRBD1 (5 bases). Trimming pared 2 bases from V and 0 bases from J, leaving 17 bases between. From germline, CDR1 is MNHEY and CDR2 SMNVEV (reference sequence). The CDR3 extends over 18 amino acids. CDR3 nucleotide sequence: TGTGCCAGCAGTTTAGGGGCCAAAACGACAGTAGCCAAAAACATTCAGTACTTC. This encodes CASSLGAKTTVAKNIQYF.

In this sample, this clonotype turned up many times. The chain employs TRBV7-6 and TRBJ2-7; TRBD1 matches 10 bases. This CDR3 region has 14 residues. The germline gives CDR1 SGHVS, CDR2 FNYEAQ. V lost 5 bases and J lost 4; bases outside the gene matches: 5. The DNA of the CDR3 is TGTGCCAGCAGCCTTGGACAGGGGGTGTACGAGCAGTACTTC. This codes for CASSLGQGVYEQYF.

This clonotype was seen ten or more times. DNA for the CDR3: TGCGCCAGCAGTCAACCCCCCCTAGCGGGGTGTGGGGGAGTAGAGACCCAGTACTTC. Protein product: CASSQPPLAGCGGVETQYF. The V gene is TRBV23-1, the J gene TRBJ2-5; 9 nucleotides agree with TRBD2. TRBV23-1 qualifies as an ORF whose function is uncertain. With V trimmed by 2 bases and J by 4 bases, 17 bases remained unmatched. This CDR3 contains 19 residues.

This clonotype was detected ten times or more. CDR3 loop: CASSRLLSDTQYF. The CDR3 nucleotides are TGTGCCAGCAGCAGACTCCTCTCTGATACGCAGTATTTT. The chain recombines TRBV6-2 or TRBV6-3 with TRBJ2-3; D remains unclear. With 6 bases removed from V and 6 bases from J, the gap between germline ends came to 13 bases. Germline V gene lookup returns CDR1 MNHEY and CDR2 SVGEGT. The CDR3 covers 13 residues.

The CDR3 protein is CASSLRATSGGSTGELFF. The CDR3 region has the DNA TGCGCCAGCAGCCTGCGGGCCACTAGCGGGGGCAGCACCGGGGAGCTGTTTTTT. J is TRBJ2-2 and V is TRBV4-1; 11 nucleotides agree with TRBD2. The length of the CDR3 is 18 residues. CDR1 and CDR2 (germline): MGHRA, YSYEKL. The V gene end was trimmed by 4 bases and the J gene end by 4 bases; junction bases not matched to a gene: 11.